These 25 T cell receptor beta chains came from one sample sequenced in a study of blood T cell repertoires in COVID-19. Using immunoSEQ multiplex PCR, the repertoire was profiled, and TCRdb retains in-frame clones only, with some absent. The repertoire has around 150,000 clones, more than 85% of them found once; the top ten carry 0.99%. The sample was peripheral blood. These receptor sequences come from a man younger than 30 with acute or convalescent COVID-19.

The chain is built from TRBV5-4 and TRBJ1-5; 9 nucleotides line up with TRBD1. CDR1 and CDR2 (germline): SGHNT, YYREEE (reference sequence). With 5 bases clipped from V and 0 bases from J, the junction kept 12 bases outside the gene matches. The CDR3 is 18 residues long. The DNA for the CDR3 is TGTGCCAGCAGTTACCGGGACAGGGCCCTTTATAGCAATCAGCCCCAGCATTTT. Translating it yields CASSYRDRALYSNQPQHF.

The chain joins TRBV6-1 to TRBJ1-1, with D perhaps matching TRBD1 (5 bases). The germline gives CDR1 MNHNS, CDR2 SASEGT. The CDR3 consists of 15 residues. V was shortened by 1 base and J by 1 base, with 10 bases between the two germline ends. The CDR3 nucleotides are TGTGCCAGCAGTGAAGGGGGGAGGGGGAACACTGAAGCTTTCTTT. Protein product: CASSEGGRGNTEAFF.

The V call is TRBV5-5, the J call TRBJ1-6; D might be TRBD1 (5 bases). The CDR3 length is 15 residues. Germline CDR1 and CDR2: SGHKS and YYEKEE (reference sequence). V lost 1 base and J lost 7, with 12 bases in between. CDR3 coding DNA: TGTGCCAGCAGCTTGTCGCCGACAGAGAATTCACCCCTCCACTTT. Protein product: CASSLSPTENSPLHF.

The chain employs TRBV6-5 and TRBJ1-4, with D unresolved. The CDR3 loop spans 15 amino acids. V shed 7 bases and J shed 0 bases, with 12 bases lying between them. CDR1 is MNHEY and CDR2 is SVGAGI in the germline V gene. CDR3 protein: CASTPGQATNEKLFF. The CDR3 coding sequence is TGTGCCAGCACCCCAGGTCAGGCAACTAATGAAAAACTGTTTTTT.

The chain couples TRBV4-2 to TRBJ2-7, with D tentatively TRBD1 (5 bases). Germline CDR1 is LGHNA and CDR2 is YNFKEQ. V was shortened by 0 bases and J by 0 bases, with 9 bases between the two germline ends. The CDR3 consists of 15 residues. CDR3 bases: TGTGCCAGCAGCCAAGAGGTCACAGGCTCCTACGAGCAGTACGTC. Protein: CASSQEVTGSYEQYV.

The genes are TRBV5-1 and TRBJ1-4; perhaps TRBD1 as D (5 bases). Looked up from germline, CDR1 is SGHRS and CDR2 is YFSETQ. V was trimmed by 4 bases and J by 3 bases, leaving 10 bases between them. This CDR3 has 14 residues. For the CDR3, the DNA is TGCGCCAGCAGCCGGTGGGGGGCTAATGAAAAACTGTTTTTT. Residues: CASSRWGANEKLFF.

The chain couples TRBV25-1 to TRBJ1-1; D gene unclear. Germline V gene sequence: CDR1 MGHDK, CDR2 SYGVNS. V shed 1 base and J shed 3 bases, with 6 bases lying between them. This CDR3 is built from 13 residues. The CDR3 spells CASSESGDTEAFF. CDR3 in DNA: TGTGCCAGCAGTGAATCAGGTGACACTGAAGCTTTCTTT. Together with reference TRBV25-1 and TRBJ1-1, the CDR3 gives the full variable domain: EADIYQTPRYLVIGTGKKITLECSQTMGHDKMYWYQQDPGMELHLIHYSYGVNSTEKGDLSSESTVSRIRTEHFPLTLESARPSHTSQYLCASSESGDTEAFFGQGTRLTVV.

The count of this clone is one. The rearrangement uses TRBV5-8 and TRBJ1-1; TRBD1 might be the D (5 bases). The CDR3 consists of 16 residues. Germline assignment: CDR1 SGHTS and CDR2 YDEGEE. Trimming stripped 4 bases from V and 0 bases from J, with 16 bases between. The CDR3 reads CASSPLLMDMNTEAFF. DNA for the CDR3: TGTGCCAGCAGCCCACTCCTTATGGACATGAACACTGAAGCTTTCTTT.

The chain is built from TRBV6-5 and TRBJ1-6; TRBD1 agrees at 11 bases. Germline-derived CDR1 and CDR2 are MNHEY and SVGAGI. The CDR3 has 16 residues. V lost 4 bases to trimming and J lost 8 bases; unmatched junction nucleotides: 7. The CDR3 region is CASSSRGQGAYSPLHF. CDR3 nucleotide sequence: TGTGCCAGCAGTTCCCGCGGACAGGGGGCTTATTCACCCCTCCACTTT.

To note about this clone: The sample carries other DNA sequences with the same CDR3. CDR3 in DNA: TGCGCCAGCAGCCGGGGACAGGAAAACACTGAAGCTTTCTTT. Its translation is CASSRGQENTEAFF. The chain uses TRBV5-1 and TRBJ1-1, with TRBD1 matching over 8 bases. Germline CDR1 SGHRS, CDR2 YFSETQ. Trimming cost V 4 bases and J 2 bases; bases outside gene matches: 4. The CDR3 has 14 residues. Using reference TRBV5-1 and TRBJ1-1 for the parts outside the CDR3, the full variable domain is KAGVTQTPRYLIKTRGQQVTLSCSPISGHRSVSWYQQTPGQGLQFLFEYFSETQRNKGNFPGRFSGRQFSNSRSEMNVSTLELGDSALYLCASSRGQENTEAFFGQGTRLTVV.

This chain joins TRBV19 and TRBJ2-5; possible D gene TRBD1, 5 bases. With 4 bases removed from V and 0 bases from J, the gap between germline ends came to 15 bases. The germline V gene has CDR1 LNHDA and CDR2 SQIVND (reference sequence). The CDR3 spans 16 residues. For the CDR3, the DNA is TGTGCCAGTAGTAATAGGAAGACAGAATACCAAGAGACCCAGTACTTC. Its protein product is CASSNRKTEYQETQYF.

The DNA for the CDR3 is TGCGCCAGCAGCTCCCGGGGGAGCTCCTACAATGAGCAGTTCTTC. As protein: CASSSRGSSYNEQFF. The chain joins TRBV5-1 to TRBJ2-1, with a weak D call TRBD2 (6 bases). The CDR3 totals 15 residues. The germline gives CDR1 SGHRS, CDR2 YFSETQ. V was trimmed by 3 bases and J by 0 bases, leaving 10 bases between them.

The chain combines TRBV5-1 with TRBJ1-3; 7 bases are a match to TRBD1. Trimming removed 4 bases from V and 7 bases from J; junction bases left unmatched: 11. Germline V gene data show CDR1 as SGHRS and CDR2 as YFSETQ. This CDR3 contains 15 residues. The CDR3 region is CASSRLGQNKNTIYF. The CDR3 DNA is TGCGCCAGCAGCCGTCTGGGACAGAATAAGAACACCATATATTTT.

This chain uses TRBV5-3 with TRBJ2-3; 9 bases align to TRBD2. TRBV5-3 is given ORF status, its function remaining uncertain. The ends lost 0 bases at V and 3 bases at J; junction bases unmatched: 5. CDR3 length: 16 amino acids. The CDR3 bases are TGTGCCAGAAGCTTGGCCTCGGCGGGGGGGACAGATACGCAGTATTTT. This gives the protein CARSLASAGGTDTQYF.

CDR3 region: CASSQSRSSGGVHEQFF. CDR3 sequence (DNA): TGTGCCAGCAGCCAAAGCCGATCTAGCGGGGGGGTCCATGAGCAGTTCTTC. The chain employs TRBV3-1 (or the pseudogene TRBV3-2) and TRBJ2-1; 12 bases agree with TRBD2. Germline-derived CDR1 and CDR2 are LGHDT and YNNKEL (reference sequence). The ends lost 2 bases at V and 8 bases at J; junction bases unmatched: 10. The CDR3 consists of 17 residues.

This clone was counted once. V usage is TRBV6-6 and J usage is TRBJ2-7, with 8 bases that match TRBD2. V lost 5 bases and J lost 5; bases outside the gene matches: 11. This CDR3 spans 15 amino acids. Germline lookup yields CDR1 MNHNY and CDR2 SVGAGI (reference sequence). This chain's CDR3 is CASSPSGGRSNEQYF. The DNA of the CDR3 is TGTGCCAGCAGTCCGAGCGGGGGTCGTTCCAACGAGCAGTACTTC.

V is TRBV30 and J is TRBJ1-6; D is uncertain. V lost 0 bases and J 4 bases, leaving 4 bases between the germline ends. Germline loops: CDR1 GTSNPN, CDR2 SVGIG (reference sequence). The CDR3 has 13 residues. The CDR3 sequence: CAWSVSYNSPLHF. CDR3 DNA: TGTGCCTGGAGTGTGAGTTATAATTCACCCCTCCACTTT.

The gene calls are TRBV6-5 and TRBJ1-4; no definite D call. The CDR3 runs 14 residues. Germline V gene lookup returns CDR1 MNHEY and CDR2 SVGAGI. Trimming cost V 2 bases and J 0 bases, with 4 bases left between them. CDR3 coding DNA: TGTGCCAGCAGTTACAGCGCAACTAATGAAAAACTGTTTTTT. It translates to CASSYSATNEKLFF.

As DNA, the CDR3 is TGTGCCATCAGCACGCGGGGGGGCCGAGCAGATACGCAGTATTTT. Protein sequence: CAISTRGGRADTQYF. This chain connects TRBV10-3 to TRBJ2-3; 9 bases map to TRBD2. CDR1 is ENHRY and CDR2 is SYGVKD in the germline V gene. The CDR3 totals 15 residues. The ends lost 6 bases at V and 4 bases at J; junction bases unmatched: 8.

V and J are TRBV28 and TRBJ2-7, with D maybe TRBD2 (5 bases). V lost 5 bases and J 2 bases, leaving 16 bases between the germline ends. Germline V lookup: CDR1 MDHEN, CDR2 SYDVKM. This CDR3 is built from 15 residues. CDR3 sequence (DNA): TGTGCCAGCAGTCGCGCCTCGGACTTCCCCTACGAGCAGTACGTC. Protein sequence: CASSRASDFPYEQYV.

This clone has only a few counts. The chain employs TRBV5-1 and TRBJ2-1; D uncertain. V lost 0 bases to trimming and J lost 0 bases, with 10 bases between them. This CDR3 region has 16 residues. CDR1 is SGHRS and CDR2 is YFSETQ in the germline V gene. The CDR3 nucleotides read TGCGCCAGCAGCTTGGGGTTGGTCAGCTCCTACAATGAGCAGTTCTTC. Translating gives CASSLGLVSSYNEQFF.

The chain joins TRBV5-1 to TRBJ2-1; D remains ambiguous. With 5 bases removed from V and 7 bases from J, the gap between germline ends came to 13 bases. The CDR3 length is 13 residues. Per the germline V gene, CDR1 is SGHRS and CDR2 is YFSETQ. CDR3 loop: CASSQENRNEQFF. As DNA, the CDR3 is TGCGCCAGCAGTCAAGAGAATCGGAATGAGCAGTTCTTC.

The chain uses TRBV7-6 and TRBJ2-2; a possible D gene is TRBD2 (6 bases). In germline, CDR1 is SGHVS, CDR2 FNYEAQ. Between the trimmed V and J ends, which lost 1 base and 4 bases, there was a span of 10 bases. This CDR3 spans 15 amino acids. The CDR3 DNA is TGTGCCAGCAGCTTAGGCGGGGCCAGCACCGGGGAGCTGTTTTTT. Encoded protein: CASSLGGASTGELFF. Full variable domain (outside the CDR3, taken from reference TRBV7-6 and TRBJ2-2): GAGVSQSPRYKVTKRGQDVALRCDPISGHVSLYWYRQALGQGPEFLTYFNYEAQQDKSGLPNDRFSAERPEGSISTLTIQRTEQRDSAMYRCASSLGGASTGELFFGEGSRLTVL.

This chain links TRBV7-9 with TRBJ1-2; 11 bases align to TRBD1. CDR1 and CDR2 from the germline V gene are SEHNR and FQNEAQ (reference sequence). The junction had 7 bases not matched to a gene; V was cut back by 5 bases and J by 8 bases. This CDR3 comprises 14 residues. DNA for the CDR3: TGTGCCAGCAGCCAAGGACAGGGGGCGGGCGGCTACACCTTC. Its protein is CASSQGQGAGGYTF. Combining the CDR3 with reference TRBV7-9 and TRBJ1-2 gives the whole variable domain DTGVSQNPRHKITKRGQNVTFRCDPISEHNRLYWYRQTLGQGPEFLTYFQNEAQLEKSRLLSDRFSAERPKGSFSTLEIQRTEQGDSAMYLCASSQGQGAGGYTFGSGTRLTVV.

The chain combines TRBV24-1 with TRBJ1-1; unclear D gene. The CDR3 length is 13 residues. Trimming removed 3 bases from V and 5 bases from J, with 9 bases in between. Germline V CDR1 and CDR2: KGHDR, SFDVKD. This CDR3 reads CATSDVGRTEAFF. In DNA form, the CDR3 reads TGTGCCACCAGTGATGTCGGGAGAACTGAAGCTTTCTTT.